This TCR beta chain was observed in a study of CD8+CD57+ T cells in acquired aplastic anemia (dated by TCRdb to the late 2010s). Regarding the research as a whole: DNA extracted from sorted CD4+ and CD8+ cells had a mean of approximately 3.3 ug, with a range of about 0.19 to 30 ug. A CD8+CD57+ expansion meant a frequency higher than the mean frequency seen in healthy subjects.

As regards this clonotype: The antigen this receptor binds is unknown. Base quality data are lacking; no much larger clone is found one base away.

Broad study findings and their caveats: Around 31 CD8+ CDR3 sequences were shared between patients and controls but appeared highly expressed in patients and within their immunodominant clones. Between patients and healthy controls, no significant difference in CD8+ Simpson's diversity was found (P=0.060).

The germline V gene gives CDR1 as LGHNA and CDR2 as YSLEER. Compared with germline, V lacks 3 bases and J lacks 3 bases; bases without a gene match: 6. The CDR3 covers 16 residues, taking in both the cysteine and the phenylalanine. CDR3 DNA only is kept here, 48 bases in frame from base 1. Patients chosen for sequencing had shown expansion of CD8+CD57+ cells by flow cytometry. All patients had severe acquired aplastic anemia diagnosed by International Study of Aplastic Anemia and Agranulocytosis and Camitta criteria. At the time blood was sampled, none of the patients had received any therapy. In this study, sorted CD4+ and CD8+ T cells from the blood of healthy subjects and of severe aplastic anemia patients had their TCR repertoires deep-sequenced. In the USA, patient enrollment took place under clinicaltrials.gov protocols 00001620, 01623167, 00001397, 00071045, 00081523 and 00961064. Ficoll-Paque density gradient centrifugation was used to isolate peripheral blood mononuclear cells. CD4+ and CD8+ T cells were sorted by FACS or magnetic beads before DNA extraction.

TCR beta VDJ combination and CDR3 sequence profiling used genomic DNA as the template. An Illumina HiSeq 2000 was used for TCR repertoire sequencing. The paper's processing steps were these. Repertoires were assessed using TRBV/TRBJ rearrangement plots, CDR3 size and DJ length profiles, and Simpson's diversity index. The most abundant DNA sequence in the deep sequencing data was taken as the immunodominant clone. CDR3 amino acid sequences were screened for sharing across subjects and compared with published repertoires and the VDJdb database. TCRdb trimmed public reads at Q25 via fastp, called clones via MiXCR and kept in-frame beta chains. Duplicate CDR3 protein sequences are folded into a single record with the most common DNA and genes. Clone size and V and J calls follow TCRdb, not the original study. The sample yields some 120,000 distinct CDR3 sequences; approximately 41% were counted once. The ten largest clones represent roughly 3% of the sample.

The chain couples TRBV4-3 to TRBJ2-7; 12 junctional bases match TRBD2. Material for sequencing was sorted CD4+, CD8+, or CD8+CD57+ T cells (not recorded which) from PBMCs. This TCR came from a human donor with aplastic anemia. The CDR3 reads as follows: CASSQESTSGSYEQYF. The DNA is TGCGCCAGCAGCCAGGAATCGACTAGCGGGAGCTACGAGCAGTACTTC.